This TCR beta chain appears in the sequencing data of a study of identical twins (dated by TCRdb to 2015 to 2016). About the full investigation: To test whether fetal clonotypes persist, the study used deep sequencing on TCR alpha and beta repertoires from monozygotic twins, unrelated adults of various ages, and cord blood. To rule out contamination, the twin experiments were replicated at different times with different library preparation protocols.

V sheds 2 bases and J sheds 6 bases, leaving 15 bases between their ends. The CDR3 has 15 amino acids, counting the end cysteine and phenylalanine. Of the read, only the CDR3 DNA is kept; its 45 bases are in frame from base 1. Library preparation used 5' RACE. For sequencing, an Illumina HiSeq 2000 was employed. Template switching added a universal primer binding site, and the final cDNA carried a unique molecular identifier that allowed TCR cDNA molecules to be counted accurately. First-strand cDNA for TCR alpha and beta chains was synthesized from specific primers in the conserved constant-segment region. To control for contamination, each cDNA library was double barcoded with a SMART-Mk sample barcode plus Illumina barcodes. Two successive PCR steps introduced TruSeq adapter sequences along with Illumina sample barcodes. TCR alpha and beta cDNA libraries were sequenced on the Illumina HiSeq platform with custom primers. From the authors' description of their analysis: MiGEC processed the raw reads to extract unique molecular identifiers, while MiXCR was used to determine the CDR3 positions. For each individual, recombination models were inferred using an EM algorithm with the repgenHMM and IGoR tools. The analysis of shared clonotypes was done with the tcR package in R, with sharing normalized by the product of cloneset sizes. To study raw recombination free of thymic and clonal selection effects, out-of-frame nonproductive sequences were analyzed. TCRdb trimmed the raw reads at Q25, called clones with MiXCR and kept productive beta chains. Each entry is one CDR3 protein sequence, shown with its most common DNA and genes. For this entry, the V and J calls and clone size follow TCRdb and not the study's own pipeline. For this sample there are 450,000 or so distinct CDR3 sequences; approximately 15% appear just once. The top ten hold around 0.48% of the sample.

This clonotype was detected many times. Its antigen target is currently unknown. The input lacks base qualities; no much larger clone sits a single base away. Every donor was a healthy Caucasian. The twin cohort comprised three pairs of female monozygotic twins, all aged roughly 18 to 29 years. Positive isolation kits from Invitrogen were used to isolate the CD4+ and CD8+ T cell populations. Study-wide findings and limitations: Because the same donors could not be followed over many years, the conclusions depended on cross-sectional statistical analysis. Invariant T cells such as MAIT and iNKT could partly confound zero-insertion analyses, though diverse VJ usage argued against this for most clonotypes. In monozygotic twins, out-of-frame TCR alpha sharing was systematically underestimated by recombination models, although the models agreed with sharing between unrelated individuals. The excess sharing between twins in beta out-of-frame sequences was weaker because fewer shared sequences reduced the signal-to-noise ratio. Compared with coincidental sharing between unrelated individuals, out-of-frame TCR alpha sequences shared between twins showed an excess of sequences with low generation probability. Fewer insertions were carried by abundant cord blood beta clonotypes, a similar but weaker trend appeared in young adult naive repertoires, and no such trend appeared in memory repertoires.

This sample also belongs to another study, concerning yellow fever vaccine responses in identical twins. As the second paper documents: According to the authors, in identical twins the way T cells responded to vaccination appeared partly convergent and partly personalized. The study precisely tracked vaccine-responding T cell clones in identical twins.

The TCR originated in a woman aged 18-29 years in good health. The chain couples TRBV12-3 or TRBV12-4 to TRBJ2-3; the D segment cannot be called with confidence. Sequenced sample: CD4+ T cells sorted from blood. The CDR3 region has the sequence CASSLTEVLGDTQYF. The bases are TGTGCCAGCAGTTTAACGGAAGTTCTCGGGGATACGCAGTATTTT.